Listed below are T cell receptor beta chains from one sample, sequenced in a study of radiotherapy plus CTLA-4 blockade in lung cancer. The assay was immunoSEQ multiplex PCR, and TCRdb's table has in-frame clones only and misses some. The top ten hold 3.3% of the sample, which has some 110,000 clones, around 84% seen once. The sample here was peripheral blood, taken from a patient treated with radiotherapy plus ipilimumab. Every receptor here comes from a human donor with non-small cell lung cancer that progressed on radiotherapy plus ipilimumab. Some clones in this sample may be carry-over from other donors' samples. Each CDR3 is given with its conserved first and last residue. Fields, in order: clone size, V gene, J gene, D gene, CDR3 DNA, CDR3 protein. The D gene is left open where the match is weak. Where a row states a size, it is once, few, many or the class of an expanded clone; other rows omit it.

abundance: -
v_gene: TRBV9
j_gene: TRBJ2-7
d_gene: TRBD1
CDR3nt: TGTGCCAGCAGCATACAGGGGGACGAGCAGTACTTC
CDR3aa: CASSIQGDEQYF

abundance: once
v_gene: TRBV5-4
j_gene: TRBJ1-6
d_gene: -
CDR3nt: TGTGCCAGCACCCTGGACCATAATTCACCCCTCCACTTT
CDR3aa: CASTLDHNSPLHF

abundance: -
v_gene: TRBV28
j_gene: TRBJ1-6
d_gene: -
CDR3nt: TGTGCCAGCAGTCCTCAGGGCCGGATAGCACCCCTCCACTTT
CDR3aa: CASSPQGRIAPLHF

abundance: -
v_gene: TRBV10-3
j_gene: TRBJ1-2
d_gene: -
CDR3nt: TGTGCCATCATGGGGGGCGCTGGTTATGGCTACACCTTC
CDR3aa: CAIMGGAGYGYTF

abundance: -
v_gene: TRBV4-3
j_gene: TRBJ1-2
d_gene: -
CDR3nt: TGCGCCAGCAGCCGCGAAAGGGACCGCACTCAGGGGTATGGCTACACCTTC
CDR3aa: CASSRERDRTQGYGYTF

abundance: -
v_gene: TRBV27
j_gene: TRBJ2-7
d_gene: -
CDR3nt: TGTGCCAGCAGTTTAGTCGGGAGCGACGAGCAGTACTTC
CDR3aa: CASSLVGSDEQYF

abundance: -
v_gene: TRBV19
j_gene: TRBJ2-3
d_gene: -
CDR3nt: TGTGCCAGTAGTATGAGAGGGGCAGATACGCAGTATTTT
CDR3aa: CASSMRGADTQYF

abundance: -
v_gene: TRBV5-4
j_gene: TRBJ2-5
d_gene: -
CDR3nt: TGTGCCAGCAGCTTGGCCGGCAGGGAGGCCCAAGAGACCCAGTACTTC
CDR3aa: CASSLAGREAQETQYF

abundance: -
v_gene: TRBV5-1
j_gene: TRBJ2-1
d_gene: -
CDR3nt: TGCGCCAGCAGCCTCGAACTAAACAATGAGCAGTTCTTC
CDR3aa: CASSLELNNEQFF

abundance: -
v_gene: TRBV6-5
j_gene: TRBJ1-1
d_gene: -
CDR3nt: TGTGCCAGCAGCTCTCAGGGCTCGGGCACTGAAGCTTTCTTT
CDR3aa: CASSSQGSGTEAFF

abundance: few
v_gene: TRBV7-8
j_gene: TRBJ1-1
d_gene: -
CDR3nt: TGTGCCAGCAGCTTAGTGGTCACTGAAGCTTTCTTT
CDR3aa: CASSLVVTEAFF

abundance: -
v_gene: TRBV6-5
j_gene: TRBJ1-1
d_gene: -
CDR3nt: TGTGCCAGCAGCCCACCGGGACGGCTGAACACTGAAGCTTTCTTT
CDR3aa: CASSPPGRLNTEAFF

abundance: -
v_gene: TRBV7-2
j_gene: TRBJ2-1
d_gene: -
CDR3nt: TGTGCCAGCAGCCCGCCGGGGCCTCCCTCCTACAATGAGCAGTTCTTC
CDR3aa: CASSPPGPPSYNEQFF

abundance: -
v_gene: TRBV29-1
j_gene: TRBJ1-1
d_gene: -
CDR3nt: TGCAGCGCCTTCGGTAGCACTGAAGCTTTCTTT
CDR3aa: CSAFGSTEAFF

abundance: -
v_gene: TRBV29-1
j_gene: TRBJ1-2
d_gene: -
CDR3nt: TGCAGCGTTGTTAGCCAGGAGTCCTCCTATGGCTACACCTTC
CDR3aa: CSVVSQESSYGYTF

abundance: -
v_gene: TRBV4-1
j_gene: TRBJ2-7
d_gene: TRBD1
CDR3nt: TGCGCCAGCAGCCGAGTGGGACAGGGGACCTACGAGCAGTACTTC
CDR3aa: CASSRVGQGTYEQYF

abundance: once
v_gene: TRBV11-2
j_gene: TRBJ1-2
d_gene: -
CDR3nt: TGTGCCAGCAGCTACCCGAACTATGGCTACACCTTC
CDR3aa: CASSYPNYGYTF

abundance: -
v_gene: TRBV19
j_gene: TRBJ1-1
d_gene: -
CDR3nt: TGTGCCAGTAGTAAGCTCGGGTCGGACACTGAAGCTTTCTTT
CDR3aa: CASSKLGSDTEAFF

abundance: -
v_gene: TRBV5-1
j_gene: TRBJ2-1
d_gene: -
CDR3nt: TGCGCCAGCAGCTTGGGAACCCACTTGCAAGGGGAGCAGTTCTTC
CDR3aa: CASSLGTHLQGEQFF

abundance: few
v_gene: TRBV19
j_gene: TRBJ1-6
d_gene: -
CDR3nt: TGTGCCAGTACCACCTTTGGAGGGGTGCTAAATTCACCCCTCCACTTT
CDR3aa: CASTTFGGVLNSPLHF

abundance: -
v_gene: TRBV27
j_gene: TRBJ2-5
d_gene: -
CDR3nt: TGTGCCAGCAGTTTATCGTCGGTTGCAAAAGAGACCCAGTACTTC
CDR3aa: CASSLSSVAKETQYF

abundance: -
v_gene: TRBV28
j_gene: TRBJ1-5
d_gene: -
CDR3nt: TGTGCCAGCAGTCCAATTAGGAGCAATCAGCCCCAGCATTTT
CDR3aa: CASSPIRSNQPQHF

abundance: -
v_gene: TRBV5-1
j_gene: TRBJ2-7
d_gene: -
CDR3nt: TGCGCCAGCAGCTTGGCTTCAGAGATTTACGAGCAGTACTTC
CDR3aa: CASSLASEIYEQYF

abundance: -
v_gene: TRBV6-6
j_gene: TRBJ2-5
d_gene: -
CDR3nt: TGTGCCAGCAGTCTCCTTCTGGCAGGGGGGGCTCAGTACTTC
CDR3aa: CASSLLLAGGAQYF

abundance: -
v_gene: TRBV7-3
j_gene: TRBJ1-6
d_gene: TRBD1
CDR3nt: TGTGCCAGCAGCTTAACGGGGACAGCTCGATATAATTCACCCCTCCACTTT
CDR3aa: CASSLTGTARYNSPLHF

abundance: -
v_gene: TRBV5-1
j_gene: TRBJ1-4
d_gene: TRBD1
CDR3nt: TGCGCCAGTTCCGCAGGGGGGACAAATGAAAAACTGTTTTTT
CDR3aa: CASSAGGTNEKLFF

abundance: -
v_gene: TRBV27
j_gene: TRBJ2-1
d_gene: TRBD2
CDR3nt: TGTGCCAGCAGCATGACTAGCGGGGCTTACAATGAGCAGTTCTTC
CDR3aa: CASSMTSGAYNEQFF

abundance: -
v_gene: TRBV7-2
j_gene: TRBJ2-5
d_gene: -
CDR3nt: TGTGCCAGCAGCCGACTAGGAATAATCCAAGAGACCCAGTACTTC
CDR3aa: CASSRLGIIQETQYF

abundance: few
v_gene: TRBV7-6
j_gene: TRBJ2-3
d_gene: TRBD2
CDR3nt: TGTGCCAGCAGCAAACTAGCGACAGATACGCAGTATTTT
CDR3aa: CASSKLATDTQYF

abundance: -
v_gene: TRBV15
j_gene: TRBJ1-4
d_gene: -
CDR3nt: TGTGCCACCAGCAGAGCAGTAAGTCAGACTGAAAAACTGTTTTTT
CDR3aa: CATSRAVSQTEKLFF

abundance: -
v_gene: TRBV19
j_gene: TRBJ2-3
d_gene: TRBD2
CDR3nt: TGTGCCAGACAACCGGGACTAGCGGGGATTAGCACAGATACGCAGTATTTT
CDR3aa: CARQPGLAGISTDTQYF

abundance: few
v_gene: TRBV2
j_gene: TRBJ1-1
d_gene: -
CDR3nt: TGTGCCGGTCACTTGAACACTGAAGCTTTCTTT
CDR3aa: CAGHLNTEAFF

abundance: few
v_gene: TRBV6-5
j_gene: TRBJ2-4
d_gene: TRBD1
CDR3nt: TGTGCCAGCACCGAACCGGGACAGGGGGGCATTCAGTACTTC
CDR3aa: CASTEPGQGGIQYF

abundance: -
v_gene: TRBV6-1
j_gene: TRBJ1-2
d_gene: -
CDR3nt: TGTGCCAGCAGCCCCCATGTAGGGTATCGTGGCTACACCTTC
CDR3aa: CASSPHVGYRGYTF

abundance: -
v_gene: TRBV19
j_gene: TRBJ1-5
d_gene: -
CDR3nt: TGTGCCAGTAGCGGTGGCAGGTCGCGAAATCAGCCCCAGCATTTT
CDR3aa: CASSGGRSRNQPQHF

abundance: once
v_gene: TRBV19
j_gene: TRBJ2-2
d_gene: -
CDR3nt: TGTGCCAGTAGGGGGGACGGGGAGCTGTTTTTT
CDR3aa: CASRGDGELFF

abundance: -
v_gene: TRBV2
j_gene: TRBJ2-2
d_gene: -
CDR3nt: TGTGCCAGCAGATATGAAGCGAGGAACACCGGGGAGCTGTTTTTT
CDR3aa: CASRYEARNTGELFF

abundance: -
v_gene: TRBV4-1
j_gene: TRBJ2-5
d_gene: -
CDR3nt: TGCGCCAGCAGCCAACTCCCGGCTAACGTCGGAGAGACCCAGTACTTC
CDR3aa: CASSQLPANVGETQYF

abundance: -
v_gene: TRBV5-5
j_gene: TRBJ2-5
d_gene: -
CDR3nt: TGTGCCAGCAGCTCCGGGACTTTCCTGGAGACCCAGTACTTC
CDR3aa: CASSSGTFLETQYF

abundance: -
v_gene: TRBV18
j_gene: TRBJ1-5
d_gene: -
CDR3nt: TGTGCCAGCTCACCACTCATCGGCGATCAGCCCCAGCATTTT
CDR3aa: CASSPLIGDQPQHF

abundance: few
v_gene: TRBV6-4
j_gene: TRBJ2-3
d_gene: TRBD1
CDR3nt: TGTGCCAGCAGTCCAACGCCAGGACAGGGTGCAGATACGCAGTATTTT
CDR3aa: CASSPTPGQGADTQYF

abundance: few
v_gene: TRBV30
j_gene: TRBJ2-1
d_gene: TRBD1
CDR3nt: TGTGCCTGGAGTACCGGGACAGGGGAGGATGAGCAGTTCTTC
CDR3aa: CAWSTGTGEDEQFF

abundance: -
v_gene: TRBV5-1
j_gene: TRBJ1-3
d_gene: TRBD1
CDR3nt: TGCGCCAGCAGCTCGACAGGGGACTCTGGAAACACCATATATTTT
CDR3aa: CASSSTGDSGNTIYF

abundance: once
v_gene: TRBV10-3
j_gene: TRBJ1-2
d_gene: TRBD1
CDR3nt: TGTGCCATCAGTCCAGGGGGCGACGGCTATGGCTACACCTTC
CDR3aa: CAISPGGDGYGYTF

abundance: few
v_gene: TRBV6-1
j_gene: TRBJ2-1
d_gene: TRBD2
CDR3nt: TGTGCCAGCAGGCTAGCGGCCTACAATGAGCAGTTCTTC
CDR3aa: CASRLAAYNEQFF

abundance: -
v_gene: TRBV6-1
j_gene: TRBJ2-7
d_gene: -
CDR3nt: TGTGCCAGCAGTGAACTAGGGGTCCCCACCTACGAGCAGTACTTC
CDR3aa: CASSELGVPTYEQYF

abundance: -
v_gene: TRBV6-5
j_gene: TRBJ2-1
d_gene: -
CDR3nt: TGTGCCAGCAGCCCTTCAGGAGGGGTCCTTTATGAGCAGTTCTTC
CDR3aa: CASSPSGGVLYEQFF

abundance: -
v_gene: TRBV5-1
j_gene: TRBJ1-5
d_gene: -
CDR3nt: TGCGCCAGCAGCTTGGCGGGGGTCACGGGCAATCAGCCCCAGCATTTT
CDR3aa: CASSLAGVTGNQPQHF

abundance: -
v_gene: TRBV9
j_gene: TRBJ1-3
d_gene: -
CDR3nt: TGTGCCAGCAGCGTAGCTACAAGGGGGTCTGCTCCTGGAAACACCATATATTTT
CDR3aa: CASSVATRGSAPGNTIYF

abundance: -
v_gene: TRBV19
j_gene: TRBJ1-1
d_gene: TRBD1
CDR3nt: TGTGCCAGTATCGACGGGAGGGGGCGAAGGGACACTGAAGCTTTCTTT
CDR3aa: CASIDGRGRRDTEAFF

abundance: -
v_gene: TRBV27
j_gene: TRBJ2-7
d_gene: TRBD1
CDR3nt: TGTGCCAGCAGTTTGACAGGGGACGAGCAGTACTTC
CDR3aa: CASSLTGDEQYF

abundance: -
v_gene: TRBV19
j_gene: TRBJ1-1
d_gene: -
CDR3nt: TGTGCCAGTATGAGGGGAGGACAGAACACTGAAGCTTTCTTT
CDR3aa: CASMRGGQNTEAFF

abundance: -
v_gene: TRBV5-7
j_gene: TRBJ1-3
d_gene: -
CDR3nt: TGTGCCAGCAGCCATGACATCTCCGGAAACACCATATATTTT
CDR3aa: CASSHDISGNTIYF

abundance: -
v_gene: TRBV6-1
j_gene: TRBJ2-7
d_gene: -
CDR3nt: TGTGCCAGCGGATGGGGGGCCTACGAGCAGTACTTC
CDR3aa: CASGWGAYEQYF

abundance: few
v_gene: TRBV28
j_gene: TRBJ1-2
d_gene: -
CDR3nt: TGTGCCAGCAGCCGGGGTCCGAGCTATGGCTACACCTTC
CDR3aa: CASSRGPSYGYTF

abundance: -
v_gene: TRBV6-5
j_gene: TRBJ2-7
d_gene: -
CDR3nt: TGTGCCAGCACAACGGGGAGAGGAGCGAGCGAGCAGTACTTC
CDR3aa: CASTTGRGASEQYF

abundance: once
v_gene: TRBV7-3
j_gene: TRBJ1-1
d_gene: -
CDR3nt: TGTGCCAGCAGCCCCCAGGTTGGGACTGAAGCTTTCTTT
CDR3aa: CASSPQVGTEAFF

abundance: few
v_gene: TRBV6-5
j_gene: TRBJ1-6
d_gene: -
CDR3nt: TGTGCCAGCACGGCAGGGCCGGAGGTCCCCCTCCACTTT
CDR3aa: CASTAGPEVPLHF